This T cell receptor (beta chain) derives from a study of blood T cell repertoires in COVID-19. About the research overall: The samples span acute and convalescent COVID-19 from the United States, Italy and Spain.

Sequencing was performed with immunoSEQ multiplex PCR; in TCRdb, only in-frame clones are kept and a portion is missing. The data hold 58,000 or so clones, with 78% observed a single time. Germline V gene data show CDR1 as LNHDA and CDR2 as SQIVND (reference sequence). Trimming stripped 4 bases from V and 2 bases from J, with 14 bases between. The CDR3 has 15 amino acids. Specimen: peripheral blood. The sequence derives from a human donor in a cohort sampled during active COVID-19. This chain connects TRBV19 to TRBJ1-1; D is ambiguous. In nucleotides, the CDR3 is TGTGCCAGTAGTAAAGAACGGTGGGCCAACACTGAAGCTTTCTTT. Its protein is CASSKERWANTEAFF.